The TCR beta chain described here comes from a study of blood T cell repertoires in COVID-19. The wider study: Donors in the United States, Italy and Spain gave samples during acute or convalescent COVID-19.

Original processing methods: Amplified reference gene primers provided the basis for estimating nucleated cell counts. Generated by immunoSEQ multiplex PCR, the TCRdb table keeps only in-frame clones and is missing some. V and J calls and clone size are copied from that table; D and trimming were computed from the DNA. The repertoire has roughly 250,000 clones, just over 90% of them found once; the top ten carry around 2%. The CDR3 runs 17 residues. V lost 3 bases, J lost 4 bases, and 20 bases lay in between. Germline assignment: CDR1 LGHNA and CDR2 YNFKEQ. This TCR came from a young woman who had recovered from COVID-19. The rearrangement links TRBV4-2 to TRBJ2-3; D may be TRBD2 (6 bases). Sequencing was done on a sample of PBMCs or T cells enriched from blood (not recorded which). For the CDR3, the DNA is TGTGCCAGCAGCCAGGGCGGGGACCTCCTTCGGGCAGATACGCAGTATTTT. Its protein product is CASSQGGDLLRADTQYF.